This TCR beta chain derives from a study of T-cell memory formation after mild COVID-19. TCRdb re-called the 5' RACE reads through MiXCR, storing one row per CDR3 protein. The sample comprises 360,000 or so distinct CDR3 sequences, approximately 29% of which are singletons, and roughly 13% rests with the top ten. This clonotype was observed a few times. V gave up 0 bases and J gave up 0 bases, with 8 bases separating them. The germline V gene has CDR1 SGDLS and CDR2 YYNGEE. The CDR3 loop spans 15 amino acids. The chain uses TRBV9 and TRBJ2-3, with D unresolved. The clonotype was recovered from an adult woman who had mild COVID-19 (a few samples of this study predate the infection). Cell type and time point are not known. The material sequenced was PBMCs or a T cell subset sorted from them (not recorded which). In nucleotides, the CDR3 is TGTGCCAGCAGCGTAGGTGGGCCCAGCACAGATACGCAGTATTTT. This codes for CASSVGGPSTDTQYF.